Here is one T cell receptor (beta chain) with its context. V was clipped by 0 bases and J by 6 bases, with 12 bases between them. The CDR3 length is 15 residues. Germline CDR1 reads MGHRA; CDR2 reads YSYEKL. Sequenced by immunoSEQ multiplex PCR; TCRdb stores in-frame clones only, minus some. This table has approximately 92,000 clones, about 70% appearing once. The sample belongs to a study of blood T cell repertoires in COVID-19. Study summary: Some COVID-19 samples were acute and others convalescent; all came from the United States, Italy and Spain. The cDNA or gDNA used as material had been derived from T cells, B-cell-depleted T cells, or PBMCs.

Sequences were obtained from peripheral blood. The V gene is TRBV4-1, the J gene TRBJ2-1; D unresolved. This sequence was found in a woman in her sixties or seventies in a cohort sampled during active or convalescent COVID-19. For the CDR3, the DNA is TGCGCCAGCAGCCAAGAAGCCAATCCCATCAATGAGCAGTTCTTC. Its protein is CASSQEANPINEQFF.